This TCR beta chain was captured in a study of T cells in Graves' hyperthyroidism and ophthalmopathy. General study results and limits: Ophthalmopathy was distinguished from stable hyperthyroidism by 13 V-J signatures. Blood held most thyroid clonotypes expanded above 0.001 frequency.

The CDR3 loop spans 12 amino acids. Germline values: CDR1 SEHNR, CDR2 FQNEAQ (reference sequence). Trimming removed 5 bases at V and 3 bases at J, with 8 bases between. Criteria for exclusion of patients were uncontrolled infection, other autoimmune disease, pregnancy or lactation. The diagnostic basis comprised clinical symptoms, serum thyroxine and TRAb, thyroid ultrasound and orbital computed tomography. Details on this clonotype: Its specificity is unknown. A much larger clone differs from this one at a single base, so this may be a read error.

Amplification targeted TCR beta CDR3 regions from RNA transcripts. First-round RT-PCR of the TCR CDR3 relied on the HTBI primer set. TCRdb re-derived calls from the multiplex PCR reads in MiXCR, one entry per CDR3 protein. Of over 500,000 distinct CDR3 sequences detected, about 45% appear once; the ten largest clones hold 44%. Sequenced input: peripheral blood or thyroid tissue (not recorded which). This chain connects TRBV7-9 to TRBJ2-7; unclear D gene. The sequence was collected from an adult woman with Graves' disease, either hyperthyroidism or ophthalmopathy (not recorded which). The CDR3 region is CASSLEFYEQYF. The CDR3 nucleotides are TGTGCCAGCAGCCTCGAGTTCTACGAGCAGTACTTC.